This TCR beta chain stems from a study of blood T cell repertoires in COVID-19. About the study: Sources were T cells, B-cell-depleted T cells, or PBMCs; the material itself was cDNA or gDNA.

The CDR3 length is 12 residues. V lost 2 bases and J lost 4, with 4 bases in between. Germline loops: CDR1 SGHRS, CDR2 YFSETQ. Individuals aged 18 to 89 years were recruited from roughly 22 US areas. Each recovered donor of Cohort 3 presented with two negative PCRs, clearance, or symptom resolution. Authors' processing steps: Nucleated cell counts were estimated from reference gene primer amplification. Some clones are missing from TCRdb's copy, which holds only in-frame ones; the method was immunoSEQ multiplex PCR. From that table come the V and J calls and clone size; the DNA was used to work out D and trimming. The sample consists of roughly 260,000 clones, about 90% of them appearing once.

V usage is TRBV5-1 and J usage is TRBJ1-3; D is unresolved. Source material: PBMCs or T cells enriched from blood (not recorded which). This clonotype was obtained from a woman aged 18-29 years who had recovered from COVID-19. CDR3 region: CASSFEGNTIYF. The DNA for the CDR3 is TGCGCCAGCAGCTTTGAGGGAAACACCATATATTTT.